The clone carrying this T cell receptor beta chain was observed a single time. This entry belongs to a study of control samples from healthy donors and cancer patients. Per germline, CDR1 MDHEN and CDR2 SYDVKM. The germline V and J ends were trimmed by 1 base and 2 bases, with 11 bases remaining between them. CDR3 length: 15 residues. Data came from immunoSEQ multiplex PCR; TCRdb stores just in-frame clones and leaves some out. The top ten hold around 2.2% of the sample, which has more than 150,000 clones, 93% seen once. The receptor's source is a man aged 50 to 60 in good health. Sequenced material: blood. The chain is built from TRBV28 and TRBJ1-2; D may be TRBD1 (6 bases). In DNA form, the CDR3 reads TGTGCCAGCAGTTTATTTCAAACAGGGAACTATGGCTACACCTTC. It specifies CASSLFQTGNYGYTF.